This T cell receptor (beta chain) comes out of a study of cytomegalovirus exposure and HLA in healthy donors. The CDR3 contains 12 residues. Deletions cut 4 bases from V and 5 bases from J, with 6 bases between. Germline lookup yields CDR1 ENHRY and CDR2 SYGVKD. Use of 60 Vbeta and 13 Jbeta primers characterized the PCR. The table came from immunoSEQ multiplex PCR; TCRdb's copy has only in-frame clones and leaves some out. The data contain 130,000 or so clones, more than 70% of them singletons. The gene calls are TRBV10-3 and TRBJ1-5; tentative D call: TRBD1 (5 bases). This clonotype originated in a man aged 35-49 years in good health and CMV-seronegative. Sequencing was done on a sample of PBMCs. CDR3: CAISAGDQPQHF. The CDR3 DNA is TGTGCCATCAGTGCGGGGGATCAGCCCCAGCATTTT.